The sequence of this T cell receptor (beta chain) was determined in a study of T cell repertoires in cytomegalovirus infection. Study-wide points: There were HLA-C-restricted CMV-specific TCR beta clonotypes dominating the ex vivo response.

Germline V gene data show CDR1 as KGHDR and CDR2 as SFDVKD. With 0 bases removed from V and 0 bases from J, the gap between germline ends came to 25 bases. This CDR3 contains 22 residues. This clonotype was seen a handful of times. Its antigen is not identified. TCRdb reanalysed the reads using MiXCR and keeps one entry per CDR3 protein. The sample lists over 250,000 distinct CDR3 sequences, over 20% occurring once. This receptor was obtained from a human donor in good health (CMV status not recorded). Some clones in this sample may be carry-over from other donors' samples. The V and J genes are TRBV24-1 and TRBJ2-2; D is unclear. The material sequenced was PBMCs. The CDR3 loop is CATSDLRSNLKAPNANTGELFF. The CDR3 DNA follows: TGTGCCACCAGTGATTTGCGCAGTAACCTAAAGGCCCCAAACGCGAACACCGGGGAGCTGTTTTTT.